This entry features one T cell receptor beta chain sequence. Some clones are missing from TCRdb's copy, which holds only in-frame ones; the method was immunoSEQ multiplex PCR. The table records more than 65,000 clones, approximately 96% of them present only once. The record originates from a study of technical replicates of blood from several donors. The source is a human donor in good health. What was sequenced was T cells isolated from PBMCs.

The CDR3 sequence is CASSYYRVGDTEAFF. CDR3 nucleotides: TGTGCCAGCAGTTACTACAGGGTGGGTGACACTGAAGCTTTCTTT. The chain has TRBV6-5 and TRBJ1-1, with a possible D match to TRBD1 (6 bases). The CDR3 is made up of 15 amino acids. Trimming took off 1 base at V and 3 bases at J, with 12 bases between the two ends. Germline values: CDR1 MNHEY, CDR2 SVGAGI.